This T cell receptor beta chain was sequenced during a study of identical twins. The study's findings and limits: Cross-sectional statistics underpinned the conclusions; the same donors were not followed.

Template switching supplied a universal primer site; unique molecular identifiers were carried on the cDNA. Each CDR3 protein gets one entry after TCRdb re-called the 5' RACE reads with MiXCR. The sample comprises approximately 220,000 distinct CDR3 sequences, approximately 8% of which are singletons, and roughly 5% rests with the top ten. This clonotype has only a few counts. What it recognizes is unknown. All donors were healthy, and all were Caucasian. Per the germline V gene, CDR1 is DFQATT and CDR2 is SNEGSKA (reference sequence). The CDR3 is 13 amino acids. V dropped 6 bases and J dropped 7 bases, with 19 bases sitting between them. These same records also appear under a second study, on yellow fever vaccine responses in identical twins. This second report adds: In identical twins, vaccine T cell responses appeared partly shared and partly individual.

V gene TRBV20-1 combines with J gene TRBJ2-7, with D hard to call. The origin of this receptor is a woman between 18 and 29 years old in good health. The specimen was CD8+ T cells sorted from blood. CDR3 bases: TGCAGTGCCCGTCCCGAGGACCTACTTGAGCAGTACTTC. This codes for CSARPEDLLEQYF.